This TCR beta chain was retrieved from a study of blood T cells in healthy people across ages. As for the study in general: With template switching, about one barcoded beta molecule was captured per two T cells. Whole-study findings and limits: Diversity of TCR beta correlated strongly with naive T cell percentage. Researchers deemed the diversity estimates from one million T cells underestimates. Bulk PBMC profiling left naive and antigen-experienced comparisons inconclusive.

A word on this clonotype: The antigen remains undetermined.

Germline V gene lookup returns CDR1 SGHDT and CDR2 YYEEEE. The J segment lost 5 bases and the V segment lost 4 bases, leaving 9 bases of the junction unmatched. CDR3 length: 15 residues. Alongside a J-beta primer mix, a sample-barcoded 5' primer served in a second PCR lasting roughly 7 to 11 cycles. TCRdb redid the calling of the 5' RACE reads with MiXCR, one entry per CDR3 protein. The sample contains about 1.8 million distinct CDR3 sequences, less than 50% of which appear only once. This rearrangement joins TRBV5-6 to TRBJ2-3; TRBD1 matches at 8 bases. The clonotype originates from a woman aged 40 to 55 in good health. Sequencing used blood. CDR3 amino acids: CASSRRTGPGDTQYF. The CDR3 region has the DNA TGTGCCAGCAGCCGCAGGACAGGGCCGGGAGATACGCAGTATTTT.